These 18 T cell receptor beta chains came from one sample sequenced in a study of patients and donors after allogeneic stem cell transplantation (dated by TCRdb to about 2020). Library prep was done by RT-PCR. TCRdb names NextSeq 550 as the instrument used. TCRdb applied fastp at Q25 and MiXCR to the public reads, then kept only in-frame beta chains. Entries are consolidated by CDR3 protein sequence, retaining the most common genes and DNA. This sample gives some 880,000 distinct CDR3 sequences in total; under 20% of them show up just once. The leading ten clones occupy 5.5% to 6.5% of the sample. The sample was blood, either unsorted or a sorted T cell fraction (not recorded which). The receptors here all came from a human donor who was either an allogeneic HSCT recipient or a stem cell or donor lymphocyte infusion donor (not recorded which). It is not recorded whose cells these are; they may come from a transplant donor.

This chain joins TRBV4-2 and TRBJ2-1, with unresolved D. Trimming took 3 bases from V and 9 from J, leaving 21 bases between them. This CDR3 comprises 16 residues. From germline, CDR1 is LGHNA and CDR2 YNFKEQ. Here the CDR3 DNA reads TGTGCCAGCAGCCAGGCCGGTGATTTAGGGTCTGCTGAGCAGTTCTTC. Encoded protein: CASSQAGDLGSAEQFF.

The CDR3 DNA sequence: TGTGCCAGCAGTCCTGGGACTAGCGGGCATATCTACGAGCAGTACTTC. This encodes CASSPGTSGHIYEQYF. This chain connects TRBV27 to TRBJ2-7; 12 nucleotides align to TRBD2. The germline V gene has CDR1 MNHEY and CDR2 SMNVEV (reference sequence). Trimming removed 5 bases from V and 3 bases from J; junction bases left unmatched: 8. The CDR3 is 16 residues long.

This clonotype was found a few times. The chain is built from TRBV10-3 and TRBJ2-5, with 12 bases that match TRBD2. Germline trimming cut 3 bases from V and 2 bases from J; bases unmatched to any gene: 4. From germline, CDR1 is ENHRY and CDR2 SYGVKD. The CDR3 has 16 residues. The CDR3 is CAISELAGGLQETQYF. CDR3 DNA: TGTGCCATCAGTGAACTAGCGGGAGGTCTACAAGAGACCCAGTACTTC.

This clonotype was picked up a small number of times. The rearrangement uses TRBV7-9 and TRBJ2-1; no definite D call. The V end lost 6 bases, the J end lost 7 bases, and 16 bases lay between the germline ends. The CDR3 extends over 14 amino acids. CDR1 is SEHNR and CDR2 is FQNEAQ in the germline V gene (reference sequence). The CDR3: CASRPYTLGNEQFF. The DNA of the CDR3 is TGTGCCAGCAGACCCTACACCTTAGGGAATGAGCAGTTCTTC.

There are a few counts of this clonotype. The rearrangement joins TRBV5-1 to TRBJ1-1; 7 bases are shared with TRBD1. V was clipped by 10 bases and J by 5 bases; unmatched bases: 14. The germline gives CDR1 SGHRS, CDR2 YFSETQ. This CDR3 region has 14 residues. The CDR3 sequence is CAPERGRRRTEAFF. The CDR3 coding sequence is TGCGCCCCGGAAAGGGGGCGCCGAAGAACTGAAGCTTTCTTT.

This clonotype showed up just once. The chain couples TRBV7-9 to TRBJ2-7; TRBD2 aligns across 10 bases. The germline CDR1 and CDR2 sequences are SEHNR and FQNEAQ (reference sequence). V lost 5 bases and J lost 7; bases outside the gene matches: 8. CDR3 length equals 14 residues. CDR3 bases: TGTGCCAGCAGCCGGCTAGCGGGAGATCTGGAGCAGTACTTC. This gives the protein CASSRLAGDLEQYF.

The V and J genes are TRBV4-3 and TRBJ1-1; D perhaps matches TRBD1 (6 bases). This CDR3 spans 16 amino acids. Germline V lookup: CDR1 LGHNA, CDR2 YSLEER. V lost 0 bases, J lost 3 bases, and 14 bases lay in between. CDR3 DNA sequence: TGCGCCAGCAGCCAAGATCGTTGGGGGCGGGACACTGAAGCTTTCTTT. Its translation is CASSQDRWGRDTEAFF.

This chain uses TRBV12-3 or TRBV12-4 with TRBJ2-1; 9 nucleotides align to TRBD1. Trimming took 6 bases from V and 7 from J; bases not matched to a gene: 10. The length of the CDR3 is 15 residues. The CDR3 spells CASRSWGQGRNEQFF. DNA for the CDR3: TGTGCCAGCAGATCTTGGGGACAGGGCAGAAATGAGCAGTTCTTC.

The chain uses TRBV10-3 and TRBJ2-1, with a weak D call TRBD1 (5 bases). The CDR3 is made up of 16 amino acids. Trimming shortened V by 2 bases and J by 6 bases, and 17 bases separated the two germline ends. Per the germline V gene, CDR1 is ENHRY and CDR2 is SYGVKD. The CDR3 bases are TGTGCCATCAGTGAGCCAGGGCTTGGGCGGACCAATGAGCAGTTCTTC. It yields the protein CAISEPGLGRTNEQFF.

This clonotype was seen more than once but under ten times. The genes are TRBV9 and TRBJ2-7; D is tentatively TRBD1 or TRBD2 (5 bases each). CDR1 and CDR2 (germline): SGDLS, YYNGEE. V was cut by 4 bases and J by 3 bases, with 14 bases left in between. The CDR3 is 14 residues long. The CDR3 sequence is CASSTRDQHYEQYF. The CDR3 DNA follows: TGTGCCAGCAGCACCCGGGACCAGCACTACGAGCAGTACTTC.

This clonotype was counted a few times. The rearrangement joins TRBV5-1 to TRBJ2-2; TRBD2 is a possible D gene (6 bases). The V gene's germline CDR1 is SGHRS and CDR2 YFSETQ. This CDR3 is built from 16 residues. V was clipped by 2 bases and J by 2 bases, with 13 bases between them. The CDR3 here is CASSFGGGPNTGELFF. Written as DNA, the CDR3 is TGCGCCAGCAGCTTTGGGGGAGGCCCTAACACCGGGGAGCTGTTTTTT.

This clonotype has a handful of counts. The chain combines TRBV4-1 with TRBJ2-1; tentatively, D is TRBD2 (6 bases). This CDR3 is 17 amino acids long. Germline values: CDR1 MGHRA, CDR2 YSYEKL. The V end was cut by 0 bases, the J end by 4 bases, with 16 bases between. CDR3 sequence: CASSQDRGGTTYNEQFF. CDR3 sequence (DNA): TGCGCCAGCAGCCAAGATCGAGGCGGGACGACTTACAATGAGCAGTTCTTC.

V gene TRBV19 combines with J gene TRBJ2-7; the D is unclear. The germline V and J ends were trimmed by 10 bases and 0 bases, with 10 bases remaining between them. The CDR3 consists of 12 residues. CDR1 and CDR2 from the germline V gene are LNHDA and SQIVND (reference sequence). CDR3 residues: CATATDSYEQYF. In nucleotides, the CDR3 is TGTGCCACCGCGACGGACTCCTACGAGCAGTACTTC.

V and J are TRBV5-1 and TRBJ2-3; 7 nucleotides line up with TRBD1. Germline assignment: CDR1 SGHRS and CDR2 YFSETQ. V trimming: 4 bases; J trimming: 2 bases; junction bases outside the gene matches: 7. The CDR3 loop spans 15 amino acids. The CDR3 DNA follows: TGCGCCAGCAGCGGGGACAGAGAATTCACAGATACGCAGTATTTT. Translation gives CASSGDREFTDTQYF.

This clonotype was observed a handful of times. The chain carries TRBV7-3 and TRBJ1-1; TRBD1 matches at 9 bases. Germline loops: CDR1 SGHTA, CDR2 FQGTGA. The V and J ends lost 6 bases and 4 bases, in that order; junction bases with no gene match: 6. The CDR3 is made up of 14 amino acids. This CDR3 reads CASRNTGGGTEAFF. In DNA form, the CDR3 reads TGTGCCAGCAGGAACACAGGGGGCGGCACTGAAGCTTTCTTT. The full variable domain, its missing parts supplied by reference TRBV7-3 and TRBJ1-1, is GAGVSQTPSNKVTEKGKYVELRCDPISGHTALYWYRQSLGQGPEFLIYFQGTGAADDSGLPNDRFFAVRPEGSVSTLKIQRTERGDSAVYLCASRNTGGGTEAFFGQGTRLTVV.

Many counts were recorded for this clonotype. The J gene is TRBJ2-3, the V gene TRBV12-3 or TRBV12-4; 9 bases agree with TRBD2. V gave up 5 bases and J gave up 3 bases; unmatched junction bases: 9. The CDR3 sequence is 16 residues long. CDR3 in amino acids: CASSRRSGGQTDTQYF. CDR3 in DNA: TGTGCCAGCAGTAGACGGAGCGGGGGGCAAACAGATACGCAGTATTTT.

The chain is built from TRBV7-9 and TRBJ1-1; 10 bases map to TRBD1. After removal of 2 bases from V and 6 bases from J, the junction contained 6 bases not matched to a gene. Germline V gene data show CDR1 as SEHNR and CDR2 as FQNEAQ (reference sequence). The CDR3 loop spans 15 amino acids. CDR3 region: CASSLSGTGVPEAFF. As DNA, the CDR3 is TGTGCCAGCAGCTTATCCGGGACAGGGGTGCCTGAAGCTTTCTTT.

V usage is TRBV29-1 and J usage is TRBJ2-6, with 10 bases aligning to TRBD1. Unmatched junction bases numbered 14, after V lost 5 bases and J lost 4 bases. The CDR3 has 18 residues. Germline V gene data show CDR1 as SQVTM and CDR2 as ANQGSEA. The CDR3, as DNA: TGCAGCGTTCTCCGCCCGACAGGGGGCTATTCGGGGGCCAACGTCCTGACTTTC. This translates into CSVLRPTGGYSGANVLTF.